Listed here are 21 T cell receptor beta chains from one sample, sequenced in a study of blood T cell repertoires in COVID-19 (dated by TCRdb to 2018 to 2021). Receptors were amplified or captured by the immunoSEQ multiplex PCR assay. The table comes from immuneACCESS by way of TCRdb, which keeps in-frame sequences with V and J called. Part of the clones is missing from these tables; in studies checked, under half for an unresolved V gene and the rest for unknown reasons. The sample table lists under 300,000 clones, 70% to 90% of them with a count of one. Jointly, the top ten make up around 2% of the sample. Material: PBMCs or T cells enriched from blood (not recorded which). The receptors originated from a woman aged 60-70 years in a cohort exposed to, infected with or recovered from COVID-19 (not recorded which).

This clone showed up just once. The CDR3 DNA sequence: TGTGCCAGCAGCCAAGACATAGGATCACCCCTCCACTTT. It encodes CASSQDIGSPLHF. The chain couples TRBV16 to TRBJ1-6; D not resolved. CDR1 is KGHSY and CDR2 is FQNENV in the germline V gene. V dropped 2 bases and J dropped 10 bases, with 9 bases sitting between them. The CDR3 consists of 13 residues. Using reference TRBV16 and TRBJ1-6 for the parts outside the CDR3, the full variable domain is GEEVAQTPKHLVRGEGQKAKLYCAPIKGHSYVFWYQQVLKNEFKFLISFQNENVFDETGMPKERFSAKCLPNSPCSLEIQATKLEDSAVYFCASSQDIGSPLHFGNGTRLTVT.

The CDR3 DNA reads as TGTGCCACCAGTGACCGTTCCGGGGTTGGAGAGGGAAAACTGTTTTTT. Its protein product is CATSDRSGVGEGKLFF. This sequence joins TRBV24-1 and TRBJ1-4; D unclear. CDR1 is KGHDR and CDR2 is SFDVKD in the germline V gene. The CDR3 length is 16 residues. Trimming cost V 4 bases and J 10 bases, with 21 bases left between them.

The V and J genes are TRBV18 and TRBJ2-3; 7 bases line up with TRBD1. V dropped 4 bases and J dropped 5; count of bases not matched to a gene: 6. CDR3 length: 14 amino acids. In germline, CDR1 is KGHSH, CDR2 LQKENI. CDR3: CASSQHRGGDTQYF. CDR3 bases: TGTGCCAGCTCACAACACAGGGGTGGAGATACGCAGTATTTT.

This clone was counted a few times. This rearrangement joins TRBV7-2 to TRBJ2-7, with D tentatively TRBD2 (6 bases). Looked up from germline, CDR1 is SGHTA and CDR2 is FQGNSA. V lost 1 base to trimming and J lost 4 bases, with 17 bases between them. This CDR3 has 16 residues. CDR3 sequence reads: CASSLDSGLGPYEQYF. DNA of the CDR3: TGTGCCAGCAGCTTAGACTCGGGACTGGGACCGTACGAGCAGTACTTC.

This chain links TRBV10-3 with TRBJ2-6; tentative D call: TRBD1 (6 bases). CDR1 and CDR2 from the germline V gene are ENHRY and SYGVKD. CDR3 size: 17 residues. Trimming took off 6 bases at V and 0 bases at J, with 15 bases between the two ends. This chain's CDR3 is CAIRPRTDSSGANVLTF. Here the CDR3 DNA reads TGTGCCATCAGGCCGCGGACGGACAGCTCTGGGGCCAACGTCCTGACTTTC.

The J gene is TRBJ1-1, the V gene TRBV18; D gene unclear. The length of the CDR3 is 14 residues. From germline, CDR1 is KGHSH and CDR2 LQKENI. V was cut by 0 bases and J by 8 bases, with 13 bases left in between. The CDR3 DNA sequence: TGTGCCAGCTCACCACCGACTAATCGGTACGAAGCTTTCTTT. Protein: CASSPPTNRYEAFF.

The chain is built from TRBV10-1 and TRBJ2-3, with 14 bases that match TRBD2. After removal of 5 bases from V and 4 bases from J, the junction contained 8 bases not matched to a gene. Germline V CDR1 and CDR2: WNHNN, SYGVQD (reference sequence). The length of the CDR3 is 17 residues. The CDR3 DNA reads TGCGCCAGCAGTTCGGGACTAGCGGGAGTAGAGGCAGATACGCAGTATTTT. Protein: CASSSGLAGVEADTQYF.

This chain links TRBV25-1 with TRBJ1-2; D call uncertain. V was shortened by 6 bases and J by 2 bases, with 16 bases between the two germline ends. CDR1 is MGHDK and CDR2 is SYGVNS in the germline V gene. The CDR3 consists of 15 residues. CDR3 sequence: CASRKSRGGNYGYTF. The CDR3 coding sequence is TGTGCCAGCAGAAAATCCCGGGGAGGGAACTATGGCTACACCTTC.

The rearrangement uses TRBV28 and TRBJ2-7, with D possibly being TRBD1 (5 bases). Germline loops: CDR1 MDHEN, CDR2 SYDVKM. Trimming took off 3 bases at V and 6 bases at J, with 15 bases between the two ends. The length of the CDR3 is 14 residues. The CDR3 DNA reads TGTGCCAGCAGTTTTGGGTTCAGGGTAGCCGAGCAGTACTTC. Its protein product is CASSFGFRVAEQYF.

The chain carries TRBV27 and TRBJ2-7, with a possible D match to TRBD2 (6 bases). This CDR3 comprises 14 residues. Trimming cost V 0 bases and J 3 bases, with 9 bases left between them. Germline-derived CDR1 and CDR2 are MNHEY and SMNVEV (reference sequence). CDR3 amino acids: CASSLSGTHYEQYF. The CDR3 DNA sequence: TGTGCCAGCAGTTTATCCGGGACTCACTACGAGCAGTACTTC.

The rearrangement uses TRBV11-2 and TRBJ1-2; D is unresolved. The V and J ends lost 1 base and 1 base respectively, with 7 bases between them. The CDR3 has 14 residues. Germline V gene lookup returns CDR1 SGHAT and CDR2 FQNNGV. CDR3: CASSLGRDNYGYTF. As DNA, the CDR3 is TGTGCCAGCAGCTTAGGGCGGGATAACTATGGCTACACCTTC.

CDR3 sequence: CASSPTGNSPLHF. The DNA for the CDR3 is TGTGCCAGTAGCCCCACAGGGAATTCACCCCTCCACTTT. V gene TRBV19 combines with J gene TRBJ1-6; D might be TRBD1 (6 bases). Germline-derived CDR1 and CDR2 are LNHDA and SQIVND (reference sequence). V lost 6 bases, J lost 7 bases, and 10 bases lay in between. The CDR3 runs to 13 residues. Full variable domain (missing parts from reference TRBV19 and TRBJ1-6): DGGITQSPKYLFRKEGQNVTLSCEQNLNHDAMYWYRQDPGQGLRLIYYSQIVNDFQKGDIAEGYSVSREKKESFPLTVTSAQKNPTAFYLCASSPTGNSPLHFGNGTRLTVT.

This chain joins TRBV6-4 and TRBJ2-2; weak D call: TRBD2 (5 bases). The CDR3 contains 13 residues. Trimming took off 8 bases at V and 5 bases at J, with 12 bases between the two ends. Germline CDR1 MRHNA, CDR2 SNTAGT. The CDR3 region has the DNA TGTGCCAGCCGAGGTTCGGGGACCGGGGAGCTGTTTTTT. Translating gives CASRGSGTGELFF.

A single count supports this clone. The CDR3 here is CASSVTTGWSGGYTF. The CDR3 region has the DNA TGTGCCAGCAGTGTAACGACAGGGTGGTCCGGTGGCTACACCTTC. This chain uses TRBV2 with TRBJ1-2, with 7 positions matching TRBD1. The germline V gene encodes CDR1 SNHLY and CDR2 FYNNEI. CDR3 size: 15 residues. V shed 4 bases, J shed 7 bases, and the junction held 12 bases outside the gene matches.

The chain joins TRBV24-1 to TRBJ2-7, with 13 bases that match TRBD2. V lost 2 bases, J lost 4 bases, and 1 base stayed unmatched. The CDR3 loop spans 15 amino acids. The germline V gene encodes CDR1 KGHDR and CDR2 SFDVKD. The CDR3 region is CATSDWTSGGYEQYF. As DNA, the CDR3 is TGTGCCACCAGTGATTGGACTAGCGGGGGTTACGAGCAGTACTTC.

This rearrangement joins TRBV10-1 to TRBJ2-1; 7 bases are shared with TRBD2. Per the germline V gene, CDR1 is WNHNN and CDR2 is SYGVQD (reference sequence). The V segment lost 4 bases and the J segment 2 bases; nucleotides outside the gene matches: 5. The CDR3 totals 15 residues. CDR3 coding DNA: TGCGCCAGCAGTGTAGCGGGCACACCCTACAATGAGCAGTTCTTC. The encoded protein is CASSVAGTPYNEQFF.

This chain connects TRBV7-3 to TRBJ2-1; TRBD2 agrees at 9 bases. Trimming at V came to 5 bases and at J to 9 bases, leaving 14 bases not matched to a gene. Germline values: CDR1 SGHTA, CDR2 FQGTGA. The CDR3 is 16 residues long. The CDR3 loop is CASSTARREGRGEQFF. The DNA of the CDR3 is TGTGCCAGCAGCACCGCACGGCGGGAGGGCCGAGGTGAGCAGTTCTTC.

The chain joins TRBV29-1 to TRBJ2-2; a possible D gene is TRBD2 (6 bases). This CDR3 comprises 12 residues. Germline V lookup: CDR1 SQVTM, CDR2 ANQGSEA. The V end lost 6 bases, the J end lost 6 bases, and 11 bases lay between the germline ends. CDR3 protein: CSVQEGSGELFF. The CDR3, as DNA: TGCAGCGTCCAGGAGGGGTCCGGGGAGCTGTTTTTT.

This chain uses TRBV5-8 with TRBJ2-7; TRBD2 might be the D (6 bases). The germline V gene encodes CDR1 SGHTS and CDR2 YDEGEE. V lost 4 bases to trimming and J lost 2 bases, with 16 bases between them. The CDR3 loop spans 15 amino acids. The CDR3 DNA follows: TGTGCCAGCAGCCCCGGGAGAGGCGTAACCTACGAGCAGTACTTC. Translating gives CASSPGRGVTYEQYF.

The genes are TRBV2 and TRBJ1-4, with TRBD1 as a possible D gene (6 bases). The V gene's germline CDR1 is SNHLY and CDR2 FYNNEI. The CDR3 loop spans 13 amino acids. Trimming removed 7 bases at V and 8 bases at J, with 14 bases between. The CDR3 region is CASIEGQGEKLFF. The CDR3 DNA reads TGTGCCAGCATTGAGGGTCAGGGGGAAAAACTGTTTTTT.

This chain joins TRBV2 and TRBJ1-2, with TRBD1 as a possible D gene (6 bases). Trimming stripped 6 bases from V and 7 bases from J, with 15 bases between. Germline V gene sequence: CDR1 SNHLY, CDR2 FYNNEI. CDR3 length: 13 residues. CDR3 nucleotide sequence: TGTGCCAGCAGGGCCAGGGGTGCGGCTGGCTACACCTTC. Residues: CASRARGAAGYTF.